In this sample, the clone carrying this TCR beta chain is medium-sized. This sample is part of a study of liver allograft versus peripheral blood T cells. Across the study: Comparative analysis was performed on T cell receptor repertoires from transplanted livers and from recipients' peripheral blood.

The germline V gene encodes CDR1 SQVTM and CDR2 ANQGSEA. V lost 1 base, J lost 2 bases, and 14 bases stayed unmatched. CDR3 size: 18 residues. TCRdb redid the calling of the reads with MiXCR, one entry per CDR3 protein. The table includes some 10,000 distinct CDR3 sequences, approximately 22% detected once. This TCR was recovered from a human patient who had a liver transplant. The graft donor may be the source of some T cells. The V gene is TRBV29-1, the J gene TRBJ2-3; TRBD1 matches at 8 bases. CDR3 in amino acids: CSVEGGTGLPQYTDTQYF. CDR3 DNA sequence: TGCAGCGTTGAAGGGGGGACAGGACTACCACAATACACAGATACGCAGTATTTT.